The 30 T cell receptor beta chains below were found in one sample sequenced in a study of persistence of HIV-infected CD4 T cells. Their antigens remain unidentified. The libraries were made with immunoSEQ version 4 in survey mode. This table comes from immunoSEQ multiplex PCR, and its TCRdb copy is limited to in-frame clones, with some not included. The profile shows 15,000 to 20,000 clones, around three fifths of them singletons. Cells were stimulated with CMV-infected fibroblast lysates at about 9.4 ug/mL. CD4+ T cells upregulating both CD40 ligand and CD69 were sorted as responding cells. Specimen: CD4+ T cells sorted from PBMCs after approximately 19-hour stimulation, collected from a patient who received antiretroviral therapy. These receptors all stem from an adult woman with HIV who was CMV-seropositive.

The genes are TRBV5-1 and TRBJ2-3; the D gene is possibly TRBD2 (5 bases). Germline V gene data show CDR1 as SGHRS and CDR2 as YFSETQ. The germline V and J ends were trimmed by 1 base and 3 bases, with 12 bases remaining between them. The CDR3 sequence is 15 residues long. CDR3 DNA: TGCGCCAGCAGCTTGAGTTTAGGAGGAACAGATACGCAGTATTTT. This gives the protein CASSLSLGGTDTQYF.

This clone was seen more than once but under ten times. This chain joins TRBV5-4 and TRBJ1-6; D ambiguous. The germline V gene has CDR1 SGHNT and CDR2 YYREEE (reference sequence). Trimming removed 1 base at V and 7 bases at J, with 9 bases between. The length of the CDR3 is 14 residues. CDR3 sequence (DNA): TGTGCCAGCAGCTTGATCGCGGAAAATTCACCCCTCCACTTT. It encodes CASSLIAENSPLHF.

The chain has TRBV5-5 and TRBJ2-7, with 9 bases aligning to TRBD1. Trimming cost V 1 base and J 5 bases; bases outside gene matches: 13. The CDR3 extends over 17 amino acids. Germline CDR1 reads SGHKS; CDR2 reads YYEKEE (reference sequence). The CDR3 reads CASSLYRGRDFVDEQYV. The CDR3 nucleotides read TGTGCCAGCAGCTTGTACAGGGGGCGGGATTTCGTGGACGAGCAGTACGTC.

A few counts support this clone. The chain employs TRBV7-9 and TRBJ1-1; TRBD1 matches 10 bases. Germline V CDR1 and CDR2: SEHNR, FQNEAQ (reference sequence). The CDR3 sequence is 13 residues long. With V trimmed by 5 bases and J by 5 bases, 2 bases remained unmatched. CDR3 in DNA: TGTGCCAGCAGCCAGGACAGGGGGACTGAAGCTTTCTTT. Protein product: CASSQDRGTEAFF.

The chain joins TRBV19 to TRBJ1-1; maybe TRBD1 (6 bases). Trimming shortened V by 10 bases and J by 2 bases, and 17 bases separated the two germline ends. Per the germline V gene, CDR1 is LNHDA and CDR2 is SQIVND (reference sequence). CDR3 length: 14 residues. The CDR3 region is CATRTEIINTEAFF. CDR3 bases: TGTGCCACTAGGACAGAGATAATCAACACTGAAGCTTTCTTT. The whole variable domain, remainder taken from reference TRBV19 and TRBJ1-1, is DGGITQSPKYLFRKEGQNVTLSCEQNLNHDAMYWYRQDPGQGLRLIYYSQIVNDFQKGDIAEGYSVSREKKESFPLTVTSAQKNPTAFYLCATRTEIINTEAFFGQGTRLTVV.

This chain connects TRBV6-5 to TRBJ1-3; weak D call: TRBD1 (5 bases). V was cut by 5 bases and J by 4 bases, with 9 bases left in between. This CDR3 is 13 amino acids long. Germline V gene sequence: CDR1 MNHEY, CDR2 SVGAGI. The CDR3: CASSPRTGNTIYF. The CDR3, as DNA: TGTGCCAGCAGTCCTCGGACAGGAAACACCATATATTTT.

The chain combines TRBV19 with TRBJ2-7, with 9 bases identical to TRBD1. V shed 6 bases, J shed 2 bases, and the junction held 8 bases outside the gene matches. The CDR3 has 15 residues. Germline loops: CDR1 LNHDA, CDR2 SQIVND (reference sequence). The CDR3 is CASSTAGTGTYEQYF. The CDR3 region has the DNA TGTGCCAGTAGCACCGCCGGGACAGGGACCTACGAGCAGTACTTC.

As DNA, the CDR3 is TGTGCTAGTGGCCGGGACAGTTCGAACACTGAAGCTTTCTTT. Amino acids: CASGRDSSNTEAFF. The gene calls are TRBV12-5 and TRBJ1-1, with TRBD1 matching over 7 bases. The junction had 5 bases not matched to a gene; V was cut back by 6 bases and J by 1 base. The length of the CDR3 is 14 residues. Looked up from germline, CDR1 is LGHNT and CDR2 is FRNRAP.

CDR3 in amino acids: CASSNRGGLTEAFF. The CDR3 DNA reads TGTGCCAGCAGCAACAGGGGCGGTTTGACTGAAGCTTTCTTT. V usage is TRBV6-5 and J usage is TRBJ1-1; 7 positions agree with TRBD1. This CDR3 contains 14 residues. Losses at the gene ends were 6 bases for V and 5 bases for J; bases not matched to a gene: 9. Germline V lookup: CDR1 MNHEY, CDR2 SVGAGI.

The rearrangement uses TRBV5-6 and TRBJ1-5; 7 bases match TRBD1. Germline V gives CDR1 SGHDT, CDR2 YYEEEE. V dropped 1 base and J dropped 5; count of bases not matched to a gene: 6. This CDR3 is built from 15 residues. CDR3 sequence (DNA): TGTGCCAGCAGCTTGTTTGACAGGGTCCATCAGCCCCAGCATTTT. Encoded protein: CASSLFDRVHQPQHF.

The chain links TRBV5-1 to TRBJ1-2, with unresolved D. The CDR3 consists of 15 residues. Germline lookup yields CDR1 SGHRS and CDR2 YFSETQ. Trimming left V 6 bases short and J 2 bases short, with 17 bases between. Here the CDR3 DNA reads TGCGCCAGCACGCGAGACGGTAGAGCGAACTATGGCTACACCTTC. Its protein product is CASTRDGRANYGYTF.

The chain has TRBV5-1 and TRBJ2-3; either TRBD1 or TRBD2 may fit D (5 bases each). Trimming took 0 bases from V and 0 from J, leaving 14 bases between them. The CDR3 has 17 residues. CDR1 is SGHRS, CDR2 YFSETQ, per germline. The CDR3: CASSLAGTGYSTDTQYF. CDR3 nucleotides: TGCGCCAGCAGCTTGGCCGGGACCGGCTATAGCACAGATACGCAGTATTTT.

This clone occurred a few times. This chain uses TRBV6-5 with TRBJ2-7; 12 nucleotides line up with TRBD1. V shed 0 bases, J shed 2 bases, and the junction held 2 bases outside the gene matches. Germline V gene lookup returns CDR1 MNHEY and CDR2 SVGAGI. This CDR3 contains 16 residues. Here the CDR3 DNA reads TGTGCCAGCAGTTACTCGGGGACAGGGGGCACCTACGAGCAGTACTTC. The encoded protein is CASSYSGTGGTYEQYF.

This clone was picked up a small number of times. The chain carries TRBV30 and TRBJ1-6, with D hard to call. The V gene lost 5 bases and the J gene lost 7 bases, with 9 bases spanning the gap. This CDR3 has 12 residues. Germline CDR1 reads GTSNPN; CDR2 reads SVGIG (reference sequence). The CDR3 loop reads CAWGDTNSPLHF. The CDR3, as DNA: TGTGCCTGGGGGGATACGAATTCACCCCTCCACTTT.

This chain links TRBV19 with TRBJ2-7; D is perhaps TRBD1 (5 bases). The CDR3 extends over 12 amino acids. Germline lookup yields CDR1 LNHDA and CDR2 SQIVND (reference sequence). V was cut by 9 bases and J by 5 bases, with 14 bases left in between. The CDR3 sequence: CASRDSAHEQYF. The CDR3 nucleotides are TGTGCCAGCCGTGACAGCGCCCACGAGCAGTACTTC.

This chain links TRBV2 with TRBJ2-7; no clear D. The CDR3 sequence is 13 residues long. V lost 4 bases and J 6 bases, leaving 13 bases between the germline ends. From germline, CDR1 is SNHLY and CDR2 FYNNEI. In DNA form, the CDR3 reads TGTGCCAGCAGTGCTCGGTCCCCGCTCGAGCAGTACGTC. Its protein product is CASSARSPLEQYV.

The chain employs TRBV6-6 and TRBJ1-2, with a weak D call TRBD1 (6 bases). The V gene's germline CDR1 is MNHNY and CDR2 SVGAGI (reference sequence). The CDR3 loop spans 14 amino acids. Trimming stripped 8 bases from V and 0 bases from J, with 13 bases between. The CDR3 DNA is TGTGCCAGCGTGAGGGGGGAGGCTAACTATGGCTACACCTTC. Amino acid sequence: CASVRGEANYGYTF.

CDR3 in amino acids: CASLRTAANTGELFF. The DNA of the CDR3 is TGTGCCAGTCTCCGGACAGCTGCGAACACCGGGGAGCTGTTTTTT. The chain joins TRBV6-5 to TRBJ2-2; TRBD1 might be the D (6 bases). The V gene lost 9 bases and the J gene lost 0 bases, with 14 bases spanning the gap. Germline V lookup: CDR1 MNHEY, CDR2 SVGAGI. This CDR3 has 15 residues.

The chain is built from TRBV7-6 and TRBJ2-1; 7 bases fit TRBD2. Germline CDR1 reads SGHVS; CDR2 reads FNYEAQ. CDR3 size: 12 residues. V trimming: 5 bases; J trimming: 10 bases; junction bases outside the gene matches: 5. The CDR3 coding sequence is TGTGCCAGCAGCCCCAACGGGAGGGAGCAGTTCTTC. This codes for CASSPNGREQFF.

The chain combines TRBV18 with TRBJ1-1; D not resolved. Germline V gene lookup returns CDR1 KGHSH and CDR2 LQKENI. This CDR3 comprises 13 residues. The V and J ends lost 5 bases and 1 base respectively, with 8 bases between them. The CDR3 protein is CASSYSENTEAFF. CDR3 in DNA: TGTGCCAGCTCATACTCGGAGAACACTGAAGCTTTCTTT. Full variable domain (missing parts from reference TRBV18 and TRBJ1-1): NAGVMQNPRHLVRRRGQEARLRCSPMKGHSHVYWYRQLPEEGLKFMVYLQKENIIDESGMPKERFSAEFPKEGPSILRIQQVVRGDSAAYFCASSYSENTEAFFGQGTRLTVV.

The chain has TRBV7-8 and TRBJ1-1; no clear D. The CDR3 sequence is 13 residues long. Trimming cost V 2 bases and J 2 bases, with 6 bases left between them. CDR1 SGHVS and CDR2 FQNEAQ come from the germline V gene. The DNA for the CDR3 is TGTGCCAGCAGCTTATCCGGTAACACTGAAGCTTTCTTT. This encodes CASSLSGNTEAFF.

The rearrangement joins TRBV4-2 to TRBJ2-5; 16 bases fit TRBD2. Germline V gene data show CDR1 as LGHNA and CDR2 as YNFKEQ. V shed 4 bases, J shed 5 bases, and the junction held 4 bases outside the gene matches. The CDR3 spans 16 residues. The CDR3, as DNA: TGTGCCAGCAGCCCAGGGACTAGCGGGGGGGAGGAGACCCAGTACTTC. Translating it yields CASSPGTSGGEETQYF.

This clone showed up just a few times. The V gene is TRBV10-2, the J gene TRBJ1-1; no clear D gene. CDR3 length: 13 amino acids. Germline V CDR1 and CDR2: WSHSY, SAAADI. The V end lost 6 bases, the J end lost 0 bases, and 8 bases lay between the germline ends. The chain's CDR3 is CASRRRLNTEAFF. DNA for the CDR3: TGCGCCAGCAGGAGACGGTTGAACACTGAAGCTTTCTTT.

CDR3 nucleotides: TGTGCCAGCAGTCCCGGGCTGGGGACTGAAGCTTTCTTT. Translated: CASSPGLGTEAFF. The rearrangement links TRBV6-5 to TRBJ1-1; D not certain. The CDR3 consists of 13 residues. Germline values: CDR1 MNHEY, CDR2 SVGAGI. The ends were cut back, 5 bases at V and 5 bases at J, with 12 bases in the middle.

J is TRBJ2-3 and V is TRBV30; 7 nucleotides line up with TRBD1. With V trimmed by 5 bases and J by 2 bases, 7 bases remained unmatched. The CDR3 runs 14 residues. CDR1 and CDR2 from the germline V gene are GTSNPN and SVGIG (reference sequence). The CDR3 nucleotides are TGTGCCTGGGGGGACAGCCATTTCACAGATACGCAGTATTTT. As protein: CAWGDSHFTDTQYF. Variable domain in full (rest from reference TRBV30 and TRBJ2-3): SQTIHQWPATLVQPVGSPLSLECTVEGTSNPNLYWYRQAAGRGLQLLFYSVGIGQISSEVPQNLSASRPQDRQFILSSKKLLLSDSGFYLCAWGDSHFTDTQYFGPGTRLTVL.

This chain connects TRBV18 to TRBJ2-2; unclear D gene. The CDR3 runs to 14 residues. The V gene lost 11 bases and the J gene lost 4 bases, with 17 bases spanning the gap. Germline V CDR1 and CDR2: KGHSH, LQKENI. The CDR3 DNA reads as TGTGCCCATTCCCCGGGCGCCAGCACCGGGGAGCTGTTTTTT. Translating gives CAHSPGASTGELFF.

Only a few counts were recorded for this clone. The CDR3 is CASSLPPARGNEKLFF. CDR3 DNA sequence: TGTGCCAGTAGTCTTCCTCCAGCCAGGGGGAATGAAAAACTGTTTTTT. The chain couples TRBV19 to TRBJ1-4, with 7 bases identical to TRBD1. There are 16 residues in the CDR3. After removal of 5 bases from V and 5 bases from J, the junction contained 11 bases not matched to a gene. Germline values: CDR1 LNHDA, CDR2 SQIVND (reference sequence).

This chain uses TRBV4-2 with TRBJ2-2, with D perhaps matching TRBD1 (6 bases). V was cut by 6 bases and J by 2 bases, with 10 bases left in between. In germline, CDR1 is LGHNA, CDR2 YNFKEQ. The CDR3 totals 14 residues. The CDR3 DNA reads TGTGCCAGCAGTGGACAGACTAACACCGGGGAGCTGTTTTTT. Translating it yields CASSGQTNTGELFF.

This chain links TRBV5-6 with TRBJ1-2; D remains ambiguous. V lost 5 bases and J 6 bases, leaving 8 bases between the germline ends. Germline-derived CDR1 and CDR2 are SGHDT and YYEEEE. The CDR3 consists of 11 residues. The CDR3 region is CASSLRDGYTF. The CDR3 bases are TGTGCCAGCAGTCTAAGGGATGGCTACACCTTC. The entire variable domain, with the rest obtained from reference TRBV5-6 and TRBJ1-2, is as follows: DAGVTQSPTHLIKTRGQQVTLRCSPKSGHDTVSWYQQALGQGPQFIFQYYEEEERQRGNFPDRFSGHQFPNYSSELNVNALLLGDSALYLCASSLRDGYTFGSGTRLTVV.

The chain employs TRBV5-1 and TRBJ1-6; D is perhaps TRBD1 (6 bases). CDR1 and CDR2 from the germline V gene are SGHRS and YFSETQ. Deletions cut 0 bases from V and 8 bases from J, with 15 bases between. The CDR3 is made up of 16 amino acids. The CDR3: CASSLAVQGNHSPLHF. In DNA form, the CDR3 reads TGCGCCAGCAGCTTGGCCGTACAGGGAAACCATTCACCCCTCCACTTT.